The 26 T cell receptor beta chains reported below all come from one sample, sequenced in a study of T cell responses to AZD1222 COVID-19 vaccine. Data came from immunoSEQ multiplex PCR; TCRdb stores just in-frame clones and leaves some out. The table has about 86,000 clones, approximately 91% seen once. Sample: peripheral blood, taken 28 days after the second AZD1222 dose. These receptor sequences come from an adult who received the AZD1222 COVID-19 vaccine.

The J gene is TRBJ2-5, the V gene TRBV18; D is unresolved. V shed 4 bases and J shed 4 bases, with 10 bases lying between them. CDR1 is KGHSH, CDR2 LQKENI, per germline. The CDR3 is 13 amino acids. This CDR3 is CASSQGSVETQYF. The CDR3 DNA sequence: TGTGCCAGCTCACAGGGTTCTGTAGAGACCCAGTACTTC.

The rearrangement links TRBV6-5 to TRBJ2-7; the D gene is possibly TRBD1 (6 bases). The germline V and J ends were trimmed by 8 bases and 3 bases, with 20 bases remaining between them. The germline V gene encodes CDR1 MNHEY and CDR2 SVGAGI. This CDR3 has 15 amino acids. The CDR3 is CASSQDRSTVYEQYF. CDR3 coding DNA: TGTGCCAGCTCCCAAGACAGGTCCACCGTCTACGAGCAGTACTTC.

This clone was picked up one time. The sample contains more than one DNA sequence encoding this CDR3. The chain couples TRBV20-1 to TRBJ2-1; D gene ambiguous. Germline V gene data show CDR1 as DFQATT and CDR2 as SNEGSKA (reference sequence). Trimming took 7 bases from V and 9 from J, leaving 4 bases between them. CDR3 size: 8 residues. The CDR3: CSVAEQFF. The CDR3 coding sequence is TGCAGTGTCGCTGAGCAGTTCTTC.

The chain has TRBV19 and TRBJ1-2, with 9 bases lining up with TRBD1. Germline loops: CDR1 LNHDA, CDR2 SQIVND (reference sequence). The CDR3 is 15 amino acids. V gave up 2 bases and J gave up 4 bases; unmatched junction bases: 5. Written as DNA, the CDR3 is TGTGCCAGTAGTATATGGGACAGGGTTGGCTATGGCTACACCTTC. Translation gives CASSIWDRVGYGYTF.

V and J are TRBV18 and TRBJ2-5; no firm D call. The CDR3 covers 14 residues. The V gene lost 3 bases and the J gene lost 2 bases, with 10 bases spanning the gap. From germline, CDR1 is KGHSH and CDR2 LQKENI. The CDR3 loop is CASSPVGQQETQYF. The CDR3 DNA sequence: TGTGCCAGCTCACCGGTCGGGCAGCAAGAGACCCAGTACTTC.

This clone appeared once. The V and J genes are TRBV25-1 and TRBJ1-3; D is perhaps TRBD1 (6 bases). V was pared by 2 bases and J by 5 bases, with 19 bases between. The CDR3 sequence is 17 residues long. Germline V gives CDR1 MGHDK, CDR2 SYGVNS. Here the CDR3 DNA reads TGTGCCAGCAGTGAAATTGGGGGGCTCGGGTCCCGAAACACCATATATTTT. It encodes CASSEIGGLGSRNTIYF.

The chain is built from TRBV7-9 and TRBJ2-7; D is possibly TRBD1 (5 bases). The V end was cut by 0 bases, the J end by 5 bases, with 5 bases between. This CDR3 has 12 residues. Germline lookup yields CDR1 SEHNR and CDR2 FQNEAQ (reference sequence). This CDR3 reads CASSLAGDEQYF. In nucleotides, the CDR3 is TGTGCCAGCAGCTTAGCAGGGGACGAGCAGTACTTC.

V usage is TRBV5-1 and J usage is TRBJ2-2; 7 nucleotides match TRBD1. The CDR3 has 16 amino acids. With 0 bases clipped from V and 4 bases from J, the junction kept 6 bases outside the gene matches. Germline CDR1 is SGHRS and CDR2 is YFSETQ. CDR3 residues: CASSLDRGLVTGELFF. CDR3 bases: TGCGCCAGCAGCTTGGACAGGGGCCTGGTCACCGGGGAGCTGTTTTTT.

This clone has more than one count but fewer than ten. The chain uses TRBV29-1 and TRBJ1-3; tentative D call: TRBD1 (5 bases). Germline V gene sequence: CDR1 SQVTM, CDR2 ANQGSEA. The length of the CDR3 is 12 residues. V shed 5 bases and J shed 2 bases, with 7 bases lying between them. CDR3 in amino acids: CSVLGAGNTIYF. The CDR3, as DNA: TGCAGCGTTCTAGGGGCTGGAAACACCATATATTTT.

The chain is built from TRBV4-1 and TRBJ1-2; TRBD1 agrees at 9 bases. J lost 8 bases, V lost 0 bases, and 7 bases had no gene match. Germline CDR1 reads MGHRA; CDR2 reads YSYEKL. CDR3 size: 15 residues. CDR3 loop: CASSQDEQGARGYTF. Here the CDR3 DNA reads TGCGCCAGCAGCCAAGATGAACAGGGGGCGCGGGGCTACACCTTC.

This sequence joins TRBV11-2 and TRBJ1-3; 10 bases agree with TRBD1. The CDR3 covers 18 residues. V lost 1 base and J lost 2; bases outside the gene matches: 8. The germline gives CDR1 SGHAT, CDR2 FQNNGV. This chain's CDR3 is CASSLAWDRGNPGNTIYF. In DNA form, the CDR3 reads TGTGCCAGCAGCTTAGCTTGGGACAGGGGAAATCCTGGAAACACCATATATTTT.

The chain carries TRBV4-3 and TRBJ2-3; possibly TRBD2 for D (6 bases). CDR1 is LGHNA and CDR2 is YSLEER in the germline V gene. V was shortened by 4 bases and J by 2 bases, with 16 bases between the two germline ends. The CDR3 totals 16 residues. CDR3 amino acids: CASSLTGTRTTDTQYF. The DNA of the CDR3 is TGCGCCAGCAGCCTGACCGGGACTCGCACCACAGATACGCAGTATTTT.

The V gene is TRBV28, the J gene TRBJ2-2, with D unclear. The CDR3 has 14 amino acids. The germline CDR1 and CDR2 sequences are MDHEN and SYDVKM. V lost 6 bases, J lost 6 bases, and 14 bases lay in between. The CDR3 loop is CASRLVGFPGELFF. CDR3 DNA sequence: TGTGCCAGCAGACTCGTAGGATTCCCCGGGGAGCTGTTTTTT.

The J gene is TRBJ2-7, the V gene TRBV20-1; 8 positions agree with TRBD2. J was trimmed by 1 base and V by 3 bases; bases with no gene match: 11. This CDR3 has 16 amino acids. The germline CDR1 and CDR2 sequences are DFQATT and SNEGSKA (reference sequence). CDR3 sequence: CSASIAERGISYEQYF. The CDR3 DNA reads TGCAGTGCTAGTATAGCTGAGCGGGGGATTTCCTACGAGCAGTACTTC.

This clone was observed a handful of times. For the CDR3, the DNA is TGTGCCAGTAGTAGGGGACGGCTCTCATCGTACGAGCAGTACTTC. This translates into CASSRGRLSSYEQYF. The chain combines TRBV19 with TRBJ2-7; D might be TRBD1 or TRBD2, each matching 5 bases. The CDR3 loop spans 15 amino acids. Trimming pared 4 bases from V and 4 bases from J, leaving 17 bases between. CDR1 is LNHDA and CDR2 is SQIVND in the germline V gene (reference sequence).

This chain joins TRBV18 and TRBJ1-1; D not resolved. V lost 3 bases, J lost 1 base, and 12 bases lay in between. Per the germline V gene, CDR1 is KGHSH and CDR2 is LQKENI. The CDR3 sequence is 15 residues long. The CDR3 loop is CASSPSVRRNTEAFF. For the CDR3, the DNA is TGTGCCAGCTCACCCTCCGTCCGGCGGAACACTGAAGCTTTCTTT.

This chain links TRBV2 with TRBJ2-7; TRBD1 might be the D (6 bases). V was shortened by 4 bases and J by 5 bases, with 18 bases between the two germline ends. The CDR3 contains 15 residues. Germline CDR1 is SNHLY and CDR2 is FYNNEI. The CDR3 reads CASSVFSGQWNEQYF. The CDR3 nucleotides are TGTGCCAGCAGTGTTTTCTCCGGACAGTGGAACGAGCAGTACTTC.

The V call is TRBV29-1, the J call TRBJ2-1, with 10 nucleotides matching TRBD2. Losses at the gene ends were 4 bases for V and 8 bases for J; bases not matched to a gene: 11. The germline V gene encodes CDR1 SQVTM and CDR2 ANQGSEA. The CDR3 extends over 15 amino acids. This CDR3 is CSVVLAGGTAHEQFF. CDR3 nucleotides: TGCAGCGTTGTTTTAGCGGGAGGTACAGCCCATGAGCAGTTCTTC.

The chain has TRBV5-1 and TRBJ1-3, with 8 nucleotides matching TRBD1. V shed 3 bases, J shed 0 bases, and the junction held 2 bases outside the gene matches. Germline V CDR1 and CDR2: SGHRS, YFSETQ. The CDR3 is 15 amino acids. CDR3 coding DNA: TGCGCCAGCAGCTCCGGACAGGGCTCTGGAAACACCATATATTTT. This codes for CASSSGQGSGNTIYF.

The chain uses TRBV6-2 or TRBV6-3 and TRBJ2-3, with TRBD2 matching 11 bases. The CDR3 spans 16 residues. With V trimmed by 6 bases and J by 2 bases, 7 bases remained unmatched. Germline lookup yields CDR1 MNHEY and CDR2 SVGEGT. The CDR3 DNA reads TGTGCCAGCAGCCTCGGGACTAGCGGATACACAGATACGCAGTATTTT. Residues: CASSLGTSGYTDTQYF.

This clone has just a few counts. CDR3 protein: CASSDGLAGGHEQFF. CDR3 bases: TGTGCCAGCAGTGACGGTCTAGCGGGAGGTCATGAGCAGTTCTTC. The V call is TRBV6-4, the J call TRBJ2-1, with 11 bases matching TRBD2. The germline V gene encodes CDR1 MRHNA and CDR2 SNTAGT. After removal of 2 bases from V and 8 bases from J, the junction contained 5 bases not matched to a gene. The CDR3 spans 15 residues.

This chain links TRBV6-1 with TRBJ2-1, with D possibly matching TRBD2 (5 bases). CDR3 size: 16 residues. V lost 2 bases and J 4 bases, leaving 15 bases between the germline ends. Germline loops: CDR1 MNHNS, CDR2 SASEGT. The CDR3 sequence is CASSERSGAVYNEQFF. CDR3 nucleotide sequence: TGTGCCAGCAGTGAACGAAGCGGAGCCGTATACAATGAGCAGTTCTTC.

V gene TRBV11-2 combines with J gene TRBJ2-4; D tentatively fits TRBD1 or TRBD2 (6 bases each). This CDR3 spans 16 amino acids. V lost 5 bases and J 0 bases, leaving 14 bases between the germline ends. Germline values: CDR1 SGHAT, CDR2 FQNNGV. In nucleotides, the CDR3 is TGTGCCAGCAGCCCAGTCGGGGGCAAAGCCAAAAACATTCAGTACTTC. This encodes CASSPVGGKAKNIQYF.

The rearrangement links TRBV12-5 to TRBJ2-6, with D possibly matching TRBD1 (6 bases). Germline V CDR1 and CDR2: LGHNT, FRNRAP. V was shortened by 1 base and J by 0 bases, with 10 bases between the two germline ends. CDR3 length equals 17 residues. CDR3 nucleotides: TGTGCTAGTGGTTTGGGACAGGTTAACTCTGGGGCCAACGTCCTGACTTTC. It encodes CASGLGQVNSGANVLTF. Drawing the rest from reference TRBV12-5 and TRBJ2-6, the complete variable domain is DARVTQTPRHKVTEMGQEVTMRCQPILGHNTVFWYRQTMMQGLELLAYFRNRAPLDDSGMPKDRFSAEMPDATLATLKIQPSEPRDSAVYFCASGLGQVNSGANVLTFGAGSRLTVL.

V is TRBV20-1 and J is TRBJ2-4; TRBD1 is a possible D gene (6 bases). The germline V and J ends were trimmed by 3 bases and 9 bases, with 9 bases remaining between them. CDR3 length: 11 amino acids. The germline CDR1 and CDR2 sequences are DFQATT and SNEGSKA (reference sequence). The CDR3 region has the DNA TGCAGTGCTAGCAGGGGCGGCATTCAGTACTTC. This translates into CSASRGGIQYF.

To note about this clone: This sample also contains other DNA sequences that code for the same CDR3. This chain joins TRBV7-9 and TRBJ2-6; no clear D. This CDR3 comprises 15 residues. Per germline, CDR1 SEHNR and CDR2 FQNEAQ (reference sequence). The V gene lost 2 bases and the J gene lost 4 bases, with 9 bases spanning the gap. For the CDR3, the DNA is TGTGCCAGCAGCTTAAGCGAATCGGGGGCCAACGTCCTGACTTTC. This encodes CASSLSESGANVLTF.